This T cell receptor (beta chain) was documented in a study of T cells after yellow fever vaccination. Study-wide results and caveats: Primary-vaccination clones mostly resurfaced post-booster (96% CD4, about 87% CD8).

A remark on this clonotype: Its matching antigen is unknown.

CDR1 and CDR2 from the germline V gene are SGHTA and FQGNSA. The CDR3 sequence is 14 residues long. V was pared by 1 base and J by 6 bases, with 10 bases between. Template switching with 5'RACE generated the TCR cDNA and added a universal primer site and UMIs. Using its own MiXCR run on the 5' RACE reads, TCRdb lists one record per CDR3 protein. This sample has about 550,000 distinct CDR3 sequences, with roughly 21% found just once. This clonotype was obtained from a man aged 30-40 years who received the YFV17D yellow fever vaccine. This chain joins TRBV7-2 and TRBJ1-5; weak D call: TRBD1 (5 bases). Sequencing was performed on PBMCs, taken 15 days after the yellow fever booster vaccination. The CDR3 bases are TGTGCCAGCAGCTTAGGCGGGGGGAGTCAGCCCCAGCATTTT. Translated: CASSLGGGSQPQHF.